This is a list of T cell receptor beta chains from one sample in a study of blood T cells in healthy people across ages. TCRdb processed the 5' RACE reads anew with MiXCR; each CDR3 protein has one entry. This sample has 750,000 or so distinct CDR3 sequences, with 25% found just once. The same sample was also studied in work on T cells of mothers and their children.

Material: blood. Source of these receptors: a boy aged 5-17 years in good health. Each CDR3 is given with its conserved first and last residue. Fields, in order: D gene, clone size, V gene, J gene, CDR3 protein, CDR3 DNA. D genes are given only for firm matches. Only some rows state a clone size, as once, few, many or a class for expanded clones.

d_call: TRBD2
clone_size: -
v_call: TRBV14
j_call: TRBJ2-2
cdr3_aa: CASSLTRGRAGVTGELFF
cdr3_nt: TGTGCCAGCAGCCTCACAAGAGGTCGAGCGGGAGTTACCGGGGAGCTGTTTTTT

d_call: TRBD2
clone_size: -
v_call: TRBV4-2
j_call: TRBJ2-1
cdr3_aa: CASSLGASGLGDEQFF
cdr3_nt: TGTGCCAGCAGTCTCGGCGCTAGCGGGCTAGGGGATGAGCAGTTCTTC

d_call: -
clone_size: -
v_call: TRBV28
j_call: TRBJ1-4
cdr3_aa: CASRIEGVNEKLFF
cdr3_nt: TGTGCCAGCCGAATCGAGGGAGTTAATGAAAAACTGTTTTTT

d_call: -
clone_size: -
v_call: TRBV20-1
j_call: TRBJ1-1
cdr3_aa: CSARVAGLDTEAFF
cdr3_nt: TGCAGTGCTAGAGTGGCAGGGCTGGACACTGAAGCTTTCTTT

d_call: TRBD1
clone_size: -
v_call: TRBV20-1
j_call: TRBJ2-7
cdr3_aa: CSAQGQRGFSYEQYF
cdr3_nt: TGCAGTGCCCAGGGACAGAGGGGATTCTCCTACGAGCAGTACTTC

d_call: TRBD1
clone_size: -
v_call: TRBV7-8
j_call: TRBJ1-4
cdr3_aa: CASSPGQGGSGATNEKLFF
cdr3_nt: TGTGCCAGCAGCCCGGGACAGGGTGGTTCTGGGGCAACTAATGAAAAACTGTTTTTT

d_call: TRBD2
clone_size: -
v_call: TRBV7-9
j_call: TRBJ2-3
cdr3_aa: CASSSPTWGGGFSTDTQYF
cdr3_nt: TGTGCCAGCAGCTCCCCAACCTGGGGCGGGGGGTTTAGCACAGATACGCAGTATTTT

d_call: -
clone_size: -
v_call: TRBV7-9
j_call: TRBJ1-4
cdr3_aa: CASSLGLRENEKLFF
cdr3_nt: TGTGCCAGCAGTTTAGGATTGAGGGAGAATGAAAAACTGTTTTTT

d_call: TRBD1
clone_size: -
v_call: TRBV5-1
j_call: TRBJ2-3
cdr3_aa: CASRPRQGSTDTQYF
cdr3_nt: TGCGCCAGCAGACCGAGACAGGGTTCCACAGATACGCAGTATTTT

d_call: TRBD2
clone_size: few
v_call: TRBV27
j_call: TRBJ2-7
cdr3_aa: CASVAGDSYEQYF
cdr3_nt: TGTGCCAGCGTAGCGGGTGACTCCTACGAGCAGTACTTC

d_call: -
clone_size: -
v_call: TRBV6-5
j_call: TRBJ1-5
cdr3_aa: CASRIRSNQPQHF
cdr3_nt: TGTGCCAGTCGGATCCGTAGCAATCAGCCCCAGCATTTT

d_call: -
clone_size: few
v_call: TRBV12-3/TRBV12-4
j_call: TRBJ2-3
cdr3_aa: CASSLHLGVDTQYF
cdr3_nt: TGTGCCAGCAGTTTACACCTAGGGGTGGATACGCAGTATTTT

d_call: -
clone_size: -
v_call: TRBV12-3/TRBV12-4
j_call: TRBJ2-3
cdr3_aa: CASSLQPDTQYF
cdr3_nt: TGTGCCAGCAGTTTGCAGCCTGATACGCAGTATTTT

d_call: TRBD2
clone_size: many
v_call: TRBV7-2
j_call: TRBJ2-3
cdr3_aa: CASSFRAGGTDTQYF
cdr3_nt: TGTGCCAGCAGCTTTAGAGCGGGGGGGACAGATACGCAGTATTTT

d_call: TRBD1
clone_size: -
v_call: TRBV5-6
j_call: TRBJ1-4
cdr3_aa: CASSSTRGLWKLFF
cdr3_nt: TGTGCCAGCAGCTCGACCAGGGGGTTGTGGAAACTGTTTTTT

d_call: TRBD1
clone_size: -
v_call: TRBV20-1
j_call: TRBJ2-1
cdr3_aa: CSAWTGTNNEQFF
cdr3_nt: TGCAGTGCGTGGACAGGGACCAACAATGAGCAGTTCTTC